This TCR beta chain was recorded in a study of breast tumors, draining lymph nodes, adjacent tissues. TCRdb itself ran the multiplex PCR reads through MiXCR, one entry per CDR3 protein. The sample lists about 21,000 distinct CDR3 sequences; about 54% were seen once. In this sample, this clonotype turned up many times. The TCR comes from a female donor with breast cancer. Some clones in this sample may be carry-over from other donors' samples. The sequencing sample was made of breast tumor tissue.

The CDR3 sequence is CASSQDGAAFQPQHF. DNA for the CDR3: TGTGCCAGCAGCCAAGATGGGGCAGCATTTCAGCCCCAGCATTTT. The chain is built from TRBV3-1 and TRBJ1-5; possibly TRBD1 for D (5 bases). Trimming shortened V by 0 bases and J by 6 bases, and 12 bases separated the two germline ends. Germline CDR1 and CDR2: LGHDT and YNNKEL (reference sequence). The CDR3 totals 15 residues.